The next 2 T cell receptor beta chains were all read from a single sample in a study of shared clonotypes between healthy human individuals. CD8 cells regarded as naive lacked CD45RO, were positively chosen for CCR7, and omitted terminally differentiated effector memory CD45RA+ cells. TCRdb's table, derived via immunoSEQ multiplex PCR, lists solely in-frame clones and lacks some. The sample lists some 2 million clones; around 96% were seen once. The specimen sequenced was naive CD8+ T cells sorted from blood. The receptors here all came from a man aged 18 to 35 in good health.

The chain couples TRBV7-9 to TRBJ2-2; D unclear. Germline CDR1 and CDR2: SEHNR and FQNEAQ (reference sequence). The CDR3 extends over 15 amino acids. Trimming removed 1 base at V and 5 bases at J, with 11 bases between. The CDR3 DNA sequence: TGTGCCAGCAGCTTAGAAGGGATCAGGACCGGGGAGCTGTTTTTT. This sequence encodes CASSLEGIRTGELFF.

J is TRBJ2-2 and V is TRBV15; a weak D match, TRBD1 (5 bases). This CDR3 spans 16 amino acids. With 4 bases removed from V and 3 bases from J, the gap between germline ends came to 15 bases. CDR1 LNHNV and CDR2 YYDKDF come from the germline V gene (reference sequence). The CDR3 coding sequence is TGTGCCACCAGCAAAGGACACCTGGGTGACACCGGGGAGCTGTTTTTT. Translation gives CATSKGHLGDTGELFF.